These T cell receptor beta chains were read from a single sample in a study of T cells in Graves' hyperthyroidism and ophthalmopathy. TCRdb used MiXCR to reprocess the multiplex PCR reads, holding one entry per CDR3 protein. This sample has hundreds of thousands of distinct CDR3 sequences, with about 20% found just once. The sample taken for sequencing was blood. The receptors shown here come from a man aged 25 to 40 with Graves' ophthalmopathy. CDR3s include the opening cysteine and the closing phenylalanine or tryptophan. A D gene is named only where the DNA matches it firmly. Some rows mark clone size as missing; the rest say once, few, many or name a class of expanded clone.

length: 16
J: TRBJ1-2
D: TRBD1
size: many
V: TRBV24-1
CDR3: CATSDQRDSSLYGYTF
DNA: TGTGCCACCAGTGATCAGAGGGACAGCAGCCTATATGGCTACACCTTC

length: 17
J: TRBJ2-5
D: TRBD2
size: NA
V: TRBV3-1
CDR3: CASSRSERLARQETQYF
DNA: TGTGCCAGCAGCCGCTCGGAGAGACTAGCGAGGCAAGAGACCCAGTACTTC

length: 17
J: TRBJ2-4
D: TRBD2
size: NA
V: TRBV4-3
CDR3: CASSQESGSGTKNIQYF
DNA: TGCGCCAGCAGCCAAGAGAGTGGGAGCGGGACCAAAAACATTCAGTACTTC

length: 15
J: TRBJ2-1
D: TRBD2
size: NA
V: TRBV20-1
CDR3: CSAPLTTSGSYEQFF
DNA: TGCAGTGCTCCACTCACGACTAGCGGGAGTTATGAGCAGTTCTTC

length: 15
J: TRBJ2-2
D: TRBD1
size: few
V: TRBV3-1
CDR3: CASSINRGSTGELFF
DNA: TGTGCCAGCAGTATCAACAGGGGAAGCACCGGGGAGCTGTTTTTT

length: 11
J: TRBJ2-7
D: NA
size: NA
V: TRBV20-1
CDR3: CSARFTVEQYF
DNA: TGCAGTGCTAGGTTTACCGTCGAGCAGTACTTC

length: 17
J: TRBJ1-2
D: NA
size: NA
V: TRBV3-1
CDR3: CASSQDLGTGTNYGYTF
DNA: TGTGCCAGCAGCCAAGATTTAGGTACAGGGACTAACTATGGCTACACCTTC

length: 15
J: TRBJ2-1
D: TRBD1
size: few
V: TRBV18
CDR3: CASSLAGTGVNEQFF
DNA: TGTGCCAGCTCACTAGCCGGGACAGGGGTCAATGAGCAGTTCTTC

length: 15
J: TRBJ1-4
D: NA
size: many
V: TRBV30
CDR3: CAWSGGARGNEKLFF
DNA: TGTGCCTGGAGTGGTGGGGCGCGCGGTAATGAAAAACTGTTTTTT

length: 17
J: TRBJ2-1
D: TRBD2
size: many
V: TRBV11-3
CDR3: CASNDRLAGGPYNEQFF
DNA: TGTGCCAGCAACGACAGATTAGCGGGAGGGCCATACAATGAGCAGTTCTTC

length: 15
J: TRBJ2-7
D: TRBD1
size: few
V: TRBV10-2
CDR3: CASSEGTGYSYEQYF
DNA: TGCGCCAGCAGTGAAGGGACAGGGTACTCCTACGAGCAGTACTTC

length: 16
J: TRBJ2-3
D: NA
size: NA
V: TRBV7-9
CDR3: CASSGGGSGSTDTQYF
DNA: TGTGCCAGCAGCGGGGGCGGGAGCGGGAGCACAGATACGCAGTATTTT

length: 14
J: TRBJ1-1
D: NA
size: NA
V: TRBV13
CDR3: CASSLRGNDDEAFF
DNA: TGTGCCAGCAGCTTAAGGGGGAACGATGATGAAGCTTTCTTT

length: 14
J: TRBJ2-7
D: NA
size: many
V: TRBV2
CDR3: CASIDSETSYEQYF
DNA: TGTGCCAGCATCGACAGTGAAACCTCCTACGAGCAGTACTTC

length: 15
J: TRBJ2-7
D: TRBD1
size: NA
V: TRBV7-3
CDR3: CASSLAGQGVYEQYF
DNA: TGTGCCAGCAGCTTGGCGGGACAGGGGGTCTACGAGCAGTACTTC

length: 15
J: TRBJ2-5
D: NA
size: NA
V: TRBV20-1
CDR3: CSATPGQRTSETQYF
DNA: TGCAGTGCTACACCGGGACAGCGGACTAGTGAGACCCAGTACTTC

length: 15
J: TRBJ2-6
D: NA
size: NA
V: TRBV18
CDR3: CASSLGHSGANVLTF
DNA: TGTGCCAGCTCACTCGGACATTCTGGGGCCAACGTCCTGACTTTC

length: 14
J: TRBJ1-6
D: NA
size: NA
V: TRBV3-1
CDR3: CASSRTGLGPPLHF
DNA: TGTGCCAGCAGCCGTACCGGGTTAGGGCCACCCCTCCACTTT

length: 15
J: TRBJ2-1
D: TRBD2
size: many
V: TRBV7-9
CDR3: CASSSSGRAYNEQFF
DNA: TGTGCCAGCAGCTCTAGCGGGAGGGCCTACAATGAGCAGTTCTTC

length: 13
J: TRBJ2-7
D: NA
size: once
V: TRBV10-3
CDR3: CAISDPPEREQYF
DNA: TGTGCCATCAGTGATCCCCCCGAGCGCGAGCAGTACTTC

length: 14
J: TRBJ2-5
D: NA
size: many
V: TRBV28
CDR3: CASRAGISGETQYF
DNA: TGTGCCAGCCGAGCCGGGATCAGTGGGGAGACCCAGTACTTC

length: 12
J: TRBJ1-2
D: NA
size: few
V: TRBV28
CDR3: CASSIRQDGYTF
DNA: TGTGCCAGCAGTATCAGACAGGATGGCTACACCTTC

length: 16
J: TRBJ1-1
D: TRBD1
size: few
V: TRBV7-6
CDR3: CASSPSAGTGGTEAFF
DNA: TGTGCCAGCAGCCCGAGCGCCGGGACAGGGGGCACTGAAGCTTTCTTT

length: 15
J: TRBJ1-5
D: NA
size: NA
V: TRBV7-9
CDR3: CASSPGQQGNQPQHF
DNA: TGTGCCAGCAGTCCCGGACAGCAGGGCAATCAGCCCCAGCATTTT

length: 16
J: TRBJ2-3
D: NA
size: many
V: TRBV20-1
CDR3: CSARGKGGMSTDTQYF
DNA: TGCAGTGCTAGAGGAAAAGGCGGGATGAGCACAGATACGCAGTATTTT

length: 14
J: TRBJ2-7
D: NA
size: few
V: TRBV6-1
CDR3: CASTPQGTRYEQYF
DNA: TGTGCCAGCACCCCGCAGGGGACTCGCTACGAGCAGTACTTC

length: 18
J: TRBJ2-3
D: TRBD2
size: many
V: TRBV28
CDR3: CASSFPRDSGGRADTQYF
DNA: TGTGCCAGCAGTTTCCCTCGGGACTCGGGGGGGAGGGCAGATACGCAGTATTTT

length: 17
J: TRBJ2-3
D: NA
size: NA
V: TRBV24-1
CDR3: CATSDNSIPDFTDTQYF
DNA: TGTGCCACCAGTGATAACAGCATACCCGACTTCACAGATACGCAGTATTTT

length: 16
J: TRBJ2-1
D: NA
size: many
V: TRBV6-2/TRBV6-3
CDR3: CASSSPGNPHWNEQFF
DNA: TGTGCCAGCAGTTCCCCGGGGAATCCTCATTGGAATGAGCAGTTCTTC

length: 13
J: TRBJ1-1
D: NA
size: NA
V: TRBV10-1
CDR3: CASSPGPTTEAFF
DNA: TGCGCCAGCAGCCCTGGACCGACCACTGAAGCTTTCTTT

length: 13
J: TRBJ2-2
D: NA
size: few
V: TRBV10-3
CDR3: CAISVIVPGELFF
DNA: TGTGCCATCAGTGTAATCGTTCCCGGGGAGCTGTTTTTT

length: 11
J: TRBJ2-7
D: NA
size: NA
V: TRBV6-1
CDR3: CAGTTGAEQYF
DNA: TGTGCCGGCACAACAGGAGCCGAGCAGTACTTC

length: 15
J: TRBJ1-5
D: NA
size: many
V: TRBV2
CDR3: CASSEALRVTQPQHF
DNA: TGTGCCAGCAGTGAAGCGCTCAGAGTAACTCAGCCCCAGCATTTT

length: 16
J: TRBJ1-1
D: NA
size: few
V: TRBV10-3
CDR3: CAISDPQGWGNTEAFF
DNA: TGTGCCATCAGTGACCCACAGGGTTGGGGCAACACTGAAGCTTTCTTT

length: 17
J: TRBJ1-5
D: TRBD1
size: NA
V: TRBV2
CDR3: CASSEMGQGASNQPQHF
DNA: TGTGCCAGCAGTGAAATGGGACAGGGGGCCAGCAATCAGCCCCAGCATTTT